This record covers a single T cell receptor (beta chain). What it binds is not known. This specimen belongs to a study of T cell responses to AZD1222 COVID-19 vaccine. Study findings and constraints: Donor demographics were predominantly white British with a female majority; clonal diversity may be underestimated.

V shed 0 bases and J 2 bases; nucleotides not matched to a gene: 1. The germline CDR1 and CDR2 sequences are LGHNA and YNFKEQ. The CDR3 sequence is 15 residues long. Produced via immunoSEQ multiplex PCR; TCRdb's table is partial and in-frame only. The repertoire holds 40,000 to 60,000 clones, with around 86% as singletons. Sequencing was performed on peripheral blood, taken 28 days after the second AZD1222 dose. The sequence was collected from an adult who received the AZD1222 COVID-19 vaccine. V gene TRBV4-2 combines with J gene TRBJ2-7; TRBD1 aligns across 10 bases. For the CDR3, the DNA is TGTGCCAGCAGCCAAGAGGGACAGGGGACCTACGAGCAGTACTTC. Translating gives CASSQEGQGTYEQYF.